This is a list of T cell receptor beta chains from one sample in a study of T cell repertoires in cytomegalovirus infection. Antigen specificity for these receptors is unknown. TCRdb ran MiXCR on the reads and lists one entry per CDR3 protein. Counted here are approximately 730,000 distinct CDR3 sequences, roughly 28% occurring once; the ten biggest clones make up around 13%. This material consisted of cultured CD8+ T cells from PBMCs, taken from culture after CMV antigen stimulation. The receptors derive from a human donor in good health (CMV status not recorded). Some clones in this sample may be carry-over from other donors' samples. The CDR3 runs from the conserved cysteine through the conserved F or W. The D gene is left open where the match is weak. Not all rows give a size; the values are once, few, many and, for expanded clones, a class.

d_call	v_call	clone_size	j_call	cdr3_aa	cdr3_nt
.	TRBV6-5	many	TRBJ2-7	CASSYSGTGREPYALNEQYF	TGTGCCAGCAGTTACTCAGGCACGGGGCGGGAACCCTATGCTCTAAACGAGCAGTACTTC
.	TRBV6-6	few	TRBJ2-7	CASSYSGEVRIYEQYF	TGTGCCAGCAGTTACTCCGGGGAGGTGAGGATCTACGAGCAGTACTTC
.	TRBV27	.	TRBJ2-7	CASSRRGATSYEQYF	TGTGCCAGCAGCAGGAGGGGGGCCACCTCCTACGAGCAGTACTTC
.	TRBV7-6	.	TRBJ2-7	CASSLEAQKYF	TGTGCCAGCAGCTTAGAGGCCCAGAAGTACTTC
.	TRBV7-8	.	TRBJ1-5	CASSLEIFTDNQPQHF	TGTGCCAGCAGCTTAGAAATCTTTACGGACAATCAGCCCCAGCATTTT
.	TRBV7-2	.	TRBJ2-2	CASSPHREGAPTGELFF	TGTGCCAGCAGCCCCCACCGGGAGGGGGCCCCCACCGGGGAGCTGTTTTTT
.	TRBV12-5	.	TRBJ2-1	CASGSSATYNEQFF	TGTGCTAGTGGTTCGAGCGCGACCTACAATGAGCAGTTCTTC
.	TRBV28	many	TRBJ1-5	CASSLQATGPNQPQHF	TGTGCCAGCAGTTTACAGGCTACAGGCCCTAATCAGCCCCAGCATTTT
TRBD1	TRBV27	.	TRBJ1-2	CASSSGTGAFGYTF	TGTGCCAGCAGCTCCGGGACAGGGGCGTTTGGCTACACCTTC
.	TRBV6-1	.	TRBJ1-3	CASSENPDRHSGNTIYF	TGTGCCAGCAGTGAGAACCCGGACAGACACTCTGGAAACACCATATATTTT
.	TRBV7-9	.	TRBJ2-7	CVSSQTDTLSYEQYF	TGTGTCAGCAGCCAGACAGACACGCTCTCCTACGAGCAGTACTTC
TRBD2	TRBV7-2	.	TRBJ2-5	CASSWGLAQESQYF	TGTGCCAGCAGCTGGGGACTAGCCCAAGAGTCCCAGTACTTC
TRBD1	TRBV2	few	TRBJ2-7	CASRHGQGISYEQYF	TGTGCCAGCCGCCATGGACAGGGGATCTCCTACGAGCAGTACTTC
.	TRBV7-2	few	TRBJ1-5	CASSWTGEQPQHF	TGTGCCAGCAGCTGGACTGGAGAACAGCCCCAGCATTTT
.	TRBV7-9	.	TRBJ2-3	CASSLATRVGADTQYF	TGTGCCAGCAGCTTAGCGACTAGAGTTGGGGCAGATACGCAGTATTTT
.	TRBV27	.	TRBJ1-2	CASAGNYGYTF	TGTGCCAGCGCCGGTAACTATGGCTACACCTTC
TRBD1	TRBV7-2	.	TRBJ1-5	CASSLNRGRQPQHF	TGTGCCAGCAGCTTAAACAGGGGTAGGCAGCCCCAGCATTTT
.	TRBV7-6	few	TRBJ1-1	CASSSRGQKDEAFF	TGTGCCAGCAGCTCCAGGGGCCAGAAGGATGAAGCTTTCTTT
TRBD1	TRBV4-3	.	TRBJ2-1	CASSQARTGGFNEQFF	TGCGCCAGCAGCCAAGCCCGGACAGGGGGCTTTAATGAGCAGTTCTTC
.	TRBV6-5	.	TRBJ2-7	CASSYLDGWEQYF	TGTGCCAGCAGTTACTTAGACGGGTGGGAGCAGTACTTC
TRBD1	TRBV5-4	few	TRBJ1-2	CASSYRGHNYGYTF	TGTGCCAGCAGTTACAGGGGGCACAACTATGGCTACACCTTC
TRBD2	TRBV7-9	.	TRBJ2-5	CASSLEGLAVETQYF	TGTGCCAGCAGCCTGGAGGGACTAGCGGTAGAGACCCAGTACTTC
.	TRBV27	.	TRBJ1-3	CASTTVQGSNTIYF	TGTGCCAGCACCACGGTACAGGGATCGAACACCATATATTTT
.	TRBV11-2	.	TRBJ2-1	CASSSSRNNEQFF	TGTGCCAGCAGCTCTAGTAGAAACAATGAGCAGTTCTTC
.	TRBV6-1	.	TRBJ2-2	CASSWTVPGELFF	TGTGCCAGCAGTTGGACGGTGCCCGGGGAGCTGTTTTTT
.	TRBV6-1	few	TRBJ2-4	CASSELAKNIQYF	TGTGCCAGCAGTGAACTAGCCAAAAACATTCAGTACTTC
.	TRBV27	.	TRBJ1-2	CASSYAAGYGYTF	TGTGCCAGCAGTTATGCCGCGGGCTATGGCTACACCTTC
TRBD2	TRBV7-6	many	TRBJ2-1	CASSQPDGALGRGGLNEQFF	TGTGCCAGCAGCCAGCCGGATGGGGCCTTGGGGCGGGGGGGCCTCAATGAGCAGTTCTTC
TRBD2	TRBV12-3/TRBV12-4	few	TRBJ2-1	CASSLSGALYNEQFF	TGTGCCAGCAGTTTAAGCGGGGCCCTGTACAATGAGCAGTTCTTC
.	TRBV24-1	.	TRBJ2-3	CATSAMMGDTQYF	TGTGCCACCAGCGCAATGATGGGAGATACGCAGTATTTT
.	TRBV7-9	.	TRBJ2-3	CASSSPGSPGDTQYF	TGTGCCAGCAGCTCCCCCGGGAGCCCCGGAGATACGCAGTATTTT
TRBD1	TRBV6-1	few	TRBJ1-2	CASWQGARYDYGYTF	TGTGCCTCCTGGCAGGGGGCGCGTTATGACTATGGCTACACCTTC
.	TRBV6-5	few	TRBJ1-1	CASSYEGSNTEAFF	TGTGCCAGCAGTTACGAGGGGTCGAACACTGAAGCTTTCTTT
TRBD1	TRBV7-9	.	TRBJ1-1	CASSGDRVINTEAFF	TGTGCCAGCAGCGGTGACAGGGTGATAAACACTGAAGCTTTCTTT
.	TRBV2	few	TRBJ1-3	CASSEPWSSGNTIYF	TGTGCCAGCAGTGAACCCTGGAGCTCTGGAAACACCATATATTTT
TRBD2	TRBV2	once	TRBJ2-5	CAGTSGKYQETQYF	TGTGCCGGAACTAGCGGAAAGTACCAAGAGACCCAGTACTTC
TRBD1	TRBV7-3	many	TRBJ2-2	CASSLPGQSSPGELFF	TGTGCCAGCAGCTTACCGGGACAGTCATCTCCCGGGGAGCTGTTTTTT
TRBD2	TRBV27	few	TRBJ2-3	CASSSHPGGPVQDTQYF	TGTGCCAGCAGTTCCCACCCGGGGGGGCCTGTCCAAGATACGCAGTATTTT
TRBD1	TRBV7-9	few	TRBJ1-2	CASSLGGRGGYTF	TGTGCCAGCAGCTTAGGCGGCAGGGGGGGCTACACCTTC
.	TRBV27	many	TRBJ2-1	CASSFFGTYNEQFF	TGTGCCAGCAGTTTTTTCGGAACATACAATGAGCAGTTCTTC
TRBD1	TRBV5-6	.	TRBJ2-1	CASSLAGTVDNEQFF	TGTGCCAGCAGCTTGGCTGGGACAGTCGACAATGAGCAGTTCTTC
.	TRBV19	.	TRBJ2-3	CASSIDEGGSDTQYF	TGTGCCAGTAGTATAGATGAGGGGGGGTCAGATACGCAGTATTTT